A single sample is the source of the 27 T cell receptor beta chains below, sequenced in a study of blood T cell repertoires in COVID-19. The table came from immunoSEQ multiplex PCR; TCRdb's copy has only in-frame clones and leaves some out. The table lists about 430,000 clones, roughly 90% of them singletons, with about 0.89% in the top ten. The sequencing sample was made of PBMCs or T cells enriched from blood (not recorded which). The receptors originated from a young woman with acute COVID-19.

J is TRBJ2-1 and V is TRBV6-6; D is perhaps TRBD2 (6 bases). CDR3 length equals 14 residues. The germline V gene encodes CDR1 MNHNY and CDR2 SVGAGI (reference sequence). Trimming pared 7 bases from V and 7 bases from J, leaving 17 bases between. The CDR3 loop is CASTLSQEGNEQFF. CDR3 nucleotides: TGTGCCAGCACTTTATCACAGGAGGGAAATGAGCAGTTCTTC.

CDR3 loop: CASSSRQENTEAFF. CDR3 coding DNA: TGTGCCAGCAGCTCACGACAGGAAAACACTGAAGCTTTCTTT. The chain carries TRBV11-1 and TRBJ1-1, with D possibly matching TRBD1 (6 bases). Trimming removed 4 bases from V and 2 bases from J, with 11 bases in between. The germline CDR1 and CDR2 sequences are SGHAT and FQDESV (reference sequence). The length of the CDR3 is 14 residues.

The CDR3 nucleotides read TGCGCCAGCAGTGAGCAGGCCAGCCAAGAGACCCAGTACTTC. Translating gives CASSEQASQETQYF. V gene TRBV10-1 combines with J gene TRBJ2-5; D gene ambiguous. Germline V lookup: CDR1 WNHNN, CDR2 SYGVQD (reference sequence). The ends were cut back, 2 bases at V and 1 base at J, with 8 bases in the middle. The CDR3 is 14 amino acids.

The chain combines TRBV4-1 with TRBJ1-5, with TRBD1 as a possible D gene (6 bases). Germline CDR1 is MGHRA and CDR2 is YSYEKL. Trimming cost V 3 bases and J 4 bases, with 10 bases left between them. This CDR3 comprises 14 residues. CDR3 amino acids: CASSHVDSNQPQHF. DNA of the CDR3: TGCGCCAGCAGCCATGTGGACAGTAATCAGCCCCAGCATTTT.

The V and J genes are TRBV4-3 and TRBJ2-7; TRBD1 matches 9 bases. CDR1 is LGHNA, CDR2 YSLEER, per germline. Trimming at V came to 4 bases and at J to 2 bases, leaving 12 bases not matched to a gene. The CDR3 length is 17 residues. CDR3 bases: TGCGCCAGCAGCCGATCAAGCACGGACAGGGGCCCCTACGAGCAGTACTTC. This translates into CASSRSSTDRGPYEQYF.

The CDR3 coding sequence is TGCGCCAGCAGCTTACGGCTGGGGGAGCGGGGGAGTGAGCAGTTCTTC. Translation gives CASSLRLGERGSEQFF. V usage is TRBV5-1 and J usage is TRBJ2-1; 8 bases line up with TRBD2. CDR3 length: 16 amino acids. Germline CDR1 SGHRS, CDR2 YFSETQ. V was pared by 2 bases and J by 9 bases, with 13 bases of the junction left unmatched.

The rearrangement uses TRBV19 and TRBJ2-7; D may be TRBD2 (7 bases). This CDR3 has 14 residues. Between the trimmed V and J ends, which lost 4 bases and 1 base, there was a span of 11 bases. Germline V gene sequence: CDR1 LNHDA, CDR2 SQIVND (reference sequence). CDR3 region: CASSRGGQSYEQYF. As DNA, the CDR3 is TGTGCCAGTAGTAGGGGGGGCCAGTCCTACGAGCAGTACTTC.

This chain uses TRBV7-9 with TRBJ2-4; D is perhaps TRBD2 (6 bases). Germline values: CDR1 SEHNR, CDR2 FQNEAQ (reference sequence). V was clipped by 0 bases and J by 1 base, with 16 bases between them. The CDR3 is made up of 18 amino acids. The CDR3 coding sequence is TGTGCCAGCAGCTTAGCCAGAGTGACAGCGGGCGCCAAAAACATTCAGTACTTC. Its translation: CASSLARVTAGAKNIQYF.

The CDR3 nucleotides read TGTGCCAGCCGCCTCAGGGGAGACACTGAAGCTTTCTTT. Encoded protein: CASRLRGDTEAFF. The V gene is TRBV18, the J gene TRBJ1-1; tentative D call: TRBD1 (6 bases). V was cut by 8 bases and J by 3 bases, with 13 bases left in between. Germline CDR1 is KGHSH and CDR2 is LQKENI. The CDR3 sequence is 13 residues long.

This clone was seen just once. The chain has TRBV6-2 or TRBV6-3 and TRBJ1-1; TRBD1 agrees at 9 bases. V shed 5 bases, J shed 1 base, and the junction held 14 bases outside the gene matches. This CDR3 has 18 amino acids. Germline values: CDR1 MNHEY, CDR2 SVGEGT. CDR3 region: CASSAMYRGRNGNTEAFF. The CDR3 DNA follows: TGTGCCAGCAGTGCAATGTACAGGGGGCGAAACGGGAACACTGAAGCTTTCTTT.

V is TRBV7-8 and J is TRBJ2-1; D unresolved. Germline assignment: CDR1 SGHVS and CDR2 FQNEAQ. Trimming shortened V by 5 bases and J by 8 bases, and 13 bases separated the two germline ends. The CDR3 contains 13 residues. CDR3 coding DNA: TGTGCCAGCAGCGCCCGACTCCTGGATGAGCAGTTCTTC. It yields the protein CASSARLLDEQFF.

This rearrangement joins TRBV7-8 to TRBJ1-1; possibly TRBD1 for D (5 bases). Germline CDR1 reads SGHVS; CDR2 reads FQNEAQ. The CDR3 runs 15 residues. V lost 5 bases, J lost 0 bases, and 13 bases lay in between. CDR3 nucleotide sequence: TGTGCCAGCAGCCACCTGACAGACTTGAACACTGAAGCTTTCTTT. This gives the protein CASSHLTDLNTEAFF.

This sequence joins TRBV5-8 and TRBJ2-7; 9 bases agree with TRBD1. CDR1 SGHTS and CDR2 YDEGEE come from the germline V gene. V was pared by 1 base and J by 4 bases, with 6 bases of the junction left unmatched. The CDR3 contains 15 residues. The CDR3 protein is CASSLPRTGAYEQYF. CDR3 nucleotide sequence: TGTGCCAGCAGCTTGCCGAGGACAGGGGCATACGAGCAGTACTTC.

The DNA of the CDR3 is TGTGCCACCAGTGACGACAGGGGCTACGAGCAGTACTTC. Translated: CATSDDRGYEQYF. The chain links TRBV24-1 to TRBJ2-7; 8 bases align to TRBD1. This CDR3 comprises 13 residues. Germline V gene lookup returns CDR1 KGHDR and CDR2 SFDVKD. Trimming removed 4 bases from V and 3 bases from J; junction bases left unmatched: 1.

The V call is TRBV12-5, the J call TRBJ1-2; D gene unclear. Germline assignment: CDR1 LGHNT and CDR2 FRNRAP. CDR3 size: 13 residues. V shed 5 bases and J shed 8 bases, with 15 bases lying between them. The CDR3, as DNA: TGTGCTAGTGGTCCTACAGAGCTTGGAGGCTACACCTTC. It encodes CASGPTELGGYTF.

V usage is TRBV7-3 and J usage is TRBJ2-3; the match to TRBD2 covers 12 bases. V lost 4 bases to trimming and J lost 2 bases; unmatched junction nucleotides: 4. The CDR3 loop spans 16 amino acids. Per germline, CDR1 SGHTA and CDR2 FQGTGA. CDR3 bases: TGTGCCAGCAGCTCCCGGACTAGCGGGGACACAGATACGCAGTATTTT. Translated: CASSSRTSGDTDTQYF.

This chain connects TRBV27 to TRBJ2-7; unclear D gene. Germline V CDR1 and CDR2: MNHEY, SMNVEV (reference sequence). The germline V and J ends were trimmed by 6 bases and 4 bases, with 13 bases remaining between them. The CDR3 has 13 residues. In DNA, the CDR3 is TGTGCCAGCAGCGATGGTTTCGGGTACGAGCAGTACTTC. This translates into CASSDGFGYEQYF.

CDR3 nucleotide sequence: TGTGCCAGCAGCGTAGGTCTTGGCTACACCTTC. Its translation: CASSVGLGYTF. The chain employs TRBV9 and TRBJ1-2, with D unclear. Germline CDR1 SGDLS, CDR2 YYNGEE. V shed 0 bases and J shed 7 bases, with 4 bases lying between them. The CDR3 runs to 11 residues.

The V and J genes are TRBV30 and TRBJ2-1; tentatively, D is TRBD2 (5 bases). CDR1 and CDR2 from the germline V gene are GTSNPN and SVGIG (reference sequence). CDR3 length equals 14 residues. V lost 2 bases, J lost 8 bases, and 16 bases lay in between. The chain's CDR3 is CAWSPVGWTDEQFF. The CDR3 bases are TGTGCCTGGAGTCCCGTAGGGTGGACTGATGAGCAGTTCTTC.

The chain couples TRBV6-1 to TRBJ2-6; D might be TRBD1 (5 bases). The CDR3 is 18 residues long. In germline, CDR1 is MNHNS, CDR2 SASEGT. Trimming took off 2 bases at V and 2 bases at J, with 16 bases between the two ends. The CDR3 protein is CASSELWQGNAGANVLTF. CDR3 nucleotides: TGTGCCAGCAGTGAATTATGGCAGGGTAACGCTGGGGCCAACGTCCTGACTTTC.

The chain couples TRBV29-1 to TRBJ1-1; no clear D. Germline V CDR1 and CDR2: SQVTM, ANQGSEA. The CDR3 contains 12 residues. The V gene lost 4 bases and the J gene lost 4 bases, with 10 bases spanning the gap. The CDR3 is CSVGEYLTEAFF. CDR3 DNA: TGCAGCGTTGGGGAGTATCTCACTGAAGCTTTCTTT.

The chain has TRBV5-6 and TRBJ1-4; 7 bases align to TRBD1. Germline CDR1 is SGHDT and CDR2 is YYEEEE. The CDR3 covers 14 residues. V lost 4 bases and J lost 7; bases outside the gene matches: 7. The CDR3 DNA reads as TGTGCCAGCAGCAAAGGACAGGTTTCTGAAAAACTGTTTTTT. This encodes CASSKGQVSEKLFF. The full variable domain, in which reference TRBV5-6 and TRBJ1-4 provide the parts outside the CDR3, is DAGVTQSPTHLIKTRGQQVTLRCSPKSGHDTVSWYQQALGQGPQFIFQYYEEEERQRGNFPDRFSGHQFPNYSSELNVNALLLGDSALYLCASSKGQVSEKLFFGSGTQLSVL.

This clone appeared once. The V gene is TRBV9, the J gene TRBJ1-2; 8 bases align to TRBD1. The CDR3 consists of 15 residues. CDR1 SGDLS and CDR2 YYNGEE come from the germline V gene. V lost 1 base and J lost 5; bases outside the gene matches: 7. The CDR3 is CASSVSAGGGYGYTF. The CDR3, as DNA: TGTGCCAGCAGCGTATCGGCAGGGGGCGGATATGGCTACACCTTC.

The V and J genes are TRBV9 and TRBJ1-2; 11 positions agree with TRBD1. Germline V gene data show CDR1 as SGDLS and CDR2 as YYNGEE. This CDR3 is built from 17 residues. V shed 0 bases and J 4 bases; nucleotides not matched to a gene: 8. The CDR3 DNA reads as TGTGCCAGCAGCGTAGACCAGGGGACAGGGGGTGCCTATGGCTACACCTTC. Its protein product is CASSVDQGTGGAYGYTF.

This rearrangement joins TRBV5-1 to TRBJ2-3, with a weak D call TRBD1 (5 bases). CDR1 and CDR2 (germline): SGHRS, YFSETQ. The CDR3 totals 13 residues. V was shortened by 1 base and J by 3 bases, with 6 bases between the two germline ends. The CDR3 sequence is CASSLKGTDTQYF. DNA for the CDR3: TGCGCCAGCAGCTTGAAGGGGACAGATACGCAGTATTTT. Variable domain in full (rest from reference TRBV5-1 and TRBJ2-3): KAGVTQTPRYLIKTRGQQVTLSCSPISGHRSVSWYQQTPGQGLQFLFEYFSETQRNKGNFPGRFSGRQFSNSRSEMNVSTLELGDSALYLCASSLKGTDTQYFGPGTRLTVL.

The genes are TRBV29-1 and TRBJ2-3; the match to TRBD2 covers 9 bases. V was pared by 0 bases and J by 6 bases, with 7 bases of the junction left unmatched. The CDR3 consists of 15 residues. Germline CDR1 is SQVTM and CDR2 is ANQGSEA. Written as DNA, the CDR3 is TGCAGCGTTGAAGATGCGGGGGGGCCAAGGGATACGCAGTATTTT. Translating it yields CSVEDAGGPRDTQYF.

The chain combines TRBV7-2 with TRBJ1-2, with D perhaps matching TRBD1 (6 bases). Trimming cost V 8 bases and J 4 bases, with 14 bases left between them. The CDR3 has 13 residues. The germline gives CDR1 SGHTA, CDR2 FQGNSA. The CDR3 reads CASGPQGGYGYTF. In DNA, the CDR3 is TGTGCCAGCGGCCCTCAAGGGGGCTATGGCTACACCTTC.